This TCR beta chain came from a study of blood T cell repertoires in COVID-19. Study at large: Samples came from the United States, Italy and Spain, spanning acute and convalescent COVID-19. T cells, B-cell-depleted T cells, or PBMCs supplied cDNA or gDNA.

Germline CDR1 is MNHEY and CDR2 is SMNVEV (reference sequence). This CDR3 region has 14 residues. Trimming removed 7 bases from V and 1 base from J; junction bases left unmatched: 3. In the authors' methods: It was from reference gene primer amplification that nucleated cell counts were estimated. Measured with immunoSEQ multiplex PCR; TCRdb has only the in-frame clones, and not every one. V and J calls and clone size come straight from that table; D and trimming were deduced from the DNA. Among about 140,000 clones, 80% to 85% were seen once, and the ten largest hold roughly 8%. This sequence originates from a human donor in a cohort sampled during active COVID-19. Source material: peripheral blood. The J gene is TRBJ2-3, the V gene TRBV27; TRBD2 agrees at 9 bases. CDR3 amino acids: CASNIAGGTDTQYF. Written as DNA, the CDR3 is TGTGCCAGCAACATAGCGGGGGGCACAGATACGCAGTATTTT.